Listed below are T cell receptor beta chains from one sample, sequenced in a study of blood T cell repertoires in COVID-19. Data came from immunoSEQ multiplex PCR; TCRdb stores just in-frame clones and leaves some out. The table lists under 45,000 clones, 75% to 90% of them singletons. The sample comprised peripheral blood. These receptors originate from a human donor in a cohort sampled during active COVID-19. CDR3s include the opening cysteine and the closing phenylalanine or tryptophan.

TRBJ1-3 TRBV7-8 CASSSRQGFTTGNTIYF
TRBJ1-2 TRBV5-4 CASSLETDRGLYHGYTF
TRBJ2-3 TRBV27 CASSLFGDTQYF
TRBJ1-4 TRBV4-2 CASSLRTGAATNEKLFF
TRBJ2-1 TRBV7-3 CASSKDSFSEQFF
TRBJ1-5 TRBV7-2 CASSLRPTGNNQPQHF
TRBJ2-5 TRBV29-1 CSVVRDNQETQYF
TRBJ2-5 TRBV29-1 CSARTGYRETQYF
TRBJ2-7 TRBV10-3 CATRQGVTYEQYF
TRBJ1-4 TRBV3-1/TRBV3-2 CASSQGGGTTNEKLFF
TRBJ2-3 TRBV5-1 CASSLAVASGDTQYF
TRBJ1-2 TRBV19 CASRGGDRGYTF
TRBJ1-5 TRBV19 CASSTTGISNQPQHF
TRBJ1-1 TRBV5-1 CASSLKRNTEAFF
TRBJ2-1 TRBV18 CASSPLRVDNEQFF
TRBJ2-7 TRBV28 CASSSVPSGSYHEQYF
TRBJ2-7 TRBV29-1 CSVGDRGYEQYF
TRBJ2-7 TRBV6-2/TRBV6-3 CASSTGTGEQYF
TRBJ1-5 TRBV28 CASSSTGGDNQPQHF
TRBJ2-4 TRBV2 CASSPGSGLAKNIQYF
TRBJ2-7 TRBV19 CASSRGTGAYEQYF
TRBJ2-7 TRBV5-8 CASSLWGLAGEAEQYF
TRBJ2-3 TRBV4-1 CASSQDHLGLAGLTDTQYF
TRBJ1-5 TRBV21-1 CASSDRTGTGAYQPQHF
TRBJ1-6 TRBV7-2 CASSLPLRGNSPLHF
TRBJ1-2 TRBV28 CASSGGQVLYGYTF
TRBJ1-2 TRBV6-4 CASSPSGGSFYGYTF
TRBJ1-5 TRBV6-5 CASSPTGSQPQHF
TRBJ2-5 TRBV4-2 CASSQEGTNRQRAQYF
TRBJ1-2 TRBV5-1 CASSLAGAVGYTF
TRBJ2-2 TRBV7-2 CASRRTGGLSGELFF
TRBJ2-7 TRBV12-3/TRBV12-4 CASSRSRYEQYF
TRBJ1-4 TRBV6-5 CASRRSRGLNEKLFF